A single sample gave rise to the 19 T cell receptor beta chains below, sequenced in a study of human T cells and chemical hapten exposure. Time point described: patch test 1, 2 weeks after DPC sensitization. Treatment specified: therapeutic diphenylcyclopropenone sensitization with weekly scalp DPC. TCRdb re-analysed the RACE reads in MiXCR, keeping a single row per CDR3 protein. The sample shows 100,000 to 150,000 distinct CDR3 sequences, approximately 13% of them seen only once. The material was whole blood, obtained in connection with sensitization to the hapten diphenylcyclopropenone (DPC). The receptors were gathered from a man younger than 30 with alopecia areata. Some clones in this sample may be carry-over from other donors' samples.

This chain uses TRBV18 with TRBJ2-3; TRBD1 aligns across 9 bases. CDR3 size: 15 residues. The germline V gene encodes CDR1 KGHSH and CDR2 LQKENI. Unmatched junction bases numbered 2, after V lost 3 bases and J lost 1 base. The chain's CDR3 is CASSPWDRGTDTQYF. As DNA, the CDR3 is TGTGCCAGCTCACCCTGGGACAGGGGCACAGATACGCAGTATTTT.

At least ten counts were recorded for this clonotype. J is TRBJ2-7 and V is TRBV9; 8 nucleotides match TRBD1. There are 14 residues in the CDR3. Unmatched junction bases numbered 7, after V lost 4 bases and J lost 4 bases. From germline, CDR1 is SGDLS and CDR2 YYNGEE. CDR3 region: CASSRGQGTYEQYF. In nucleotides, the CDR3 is TGTGCCAGCAGCCGCGGACAGGGAACTTACGAGCAGTACTTC.

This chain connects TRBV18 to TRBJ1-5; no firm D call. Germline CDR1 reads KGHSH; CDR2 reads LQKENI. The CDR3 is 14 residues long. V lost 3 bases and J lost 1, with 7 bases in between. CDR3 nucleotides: TGTGCCAGCTCACCCGATCAGAGCAATCAGCCCCAGCATTTT. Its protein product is CASSPDQSNQPQHF. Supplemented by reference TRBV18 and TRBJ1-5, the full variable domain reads NAGVMQNPRHLVRRRGQEARLRCSPMKGHSHVYWYRQLPEEGLKFMVYLQKENIIDESGMPKERFSAEFPKEGPSILRIQQVVRGDSAAYFCASSPDQSNQPQHFGDGTRLSIL.

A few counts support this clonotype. As DNA, the CDR3 is TGTGCCAGCAGTTTAATAGAGGGGAACACCGGGGAGCTGTTTTTT. Its translation: CASSLIEGNTGELFF. V is TRBV27 and J is TRBJ2-2; tentative D call: TRBD2 (5 bases). Looked up from germline, CDR1 is MNHEY and CDR2 is SMNVEV (reference sequence). The CDR3 length is 15 residues. The germline V and J ends were trimmed by 2 bases and 1 base, with 8 bases remaining between them.

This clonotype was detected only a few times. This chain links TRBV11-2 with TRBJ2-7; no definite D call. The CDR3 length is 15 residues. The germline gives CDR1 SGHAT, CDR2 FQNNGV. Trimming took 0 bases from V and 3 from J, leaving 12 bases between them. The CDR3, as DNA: TGTGCCAGCAGCTTAGAGGTCGGCGGCAGCTACGAGCAGTACGTC. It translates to CASSLEVGGSYEQYV.

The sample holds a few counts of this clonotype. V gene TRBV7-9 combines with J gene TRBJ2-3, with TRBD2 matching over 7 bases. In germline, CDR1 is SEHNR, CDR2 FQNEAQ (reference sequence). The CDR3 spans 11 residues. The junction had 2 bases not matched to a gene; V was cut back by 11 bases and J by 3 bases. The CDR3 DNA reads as TGTGCCGGGGAGGGTACAGATACGCAGTATTTT. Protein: CAGEGTDTQYF.

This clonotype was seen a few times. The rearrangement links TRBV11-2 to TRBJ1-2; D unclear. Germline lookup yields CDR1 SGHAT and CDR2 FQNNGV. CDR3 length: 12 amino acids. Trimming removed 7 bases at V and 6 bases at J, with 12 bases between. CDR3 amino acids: CASNEAFDGYTF. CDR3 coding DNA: TGTGCCAGCAATGAAGCTTTCGATGGCTACACCTTC.

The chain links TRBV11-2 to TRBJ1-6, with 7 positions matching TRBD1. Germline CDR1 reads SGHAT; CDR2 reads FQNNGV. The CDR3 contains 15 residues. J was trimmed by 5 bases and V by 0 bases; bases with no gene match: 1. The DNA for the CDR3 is TGTGCCAGCAGCTTAGAGGGACAGAATAATTCACCCCTCCACTTT. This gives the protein CASSLEGQNNSPLHF.

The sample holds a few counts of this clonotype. The CDR3 region is CASSYRGRNQEAFF. The DNA for the CDR3 is TGTGCCAGCAGCTACCGTGGTCGGAATCAGGAAGCTTTCTTT. The chain is built from TRBV6-6 and TRBJ1-1; no definite D call. V shed 6 bases and J shed 8 bases, with 19 bases lying between them. Germline V CDR1 and CDR2: MNHNY, SVGAGI (reference sequence). The CDR3 is made up of 14 amino acids.

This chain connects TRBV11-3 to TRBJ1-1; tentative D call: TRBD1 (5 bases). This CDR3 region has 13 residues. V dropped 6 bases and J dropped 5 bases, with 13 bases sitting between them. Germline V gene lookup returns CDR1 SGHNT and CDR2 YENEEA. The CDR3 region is CASSLAGRTEAFF. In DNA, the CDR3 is TGTGCCAGCAGTTTGGCAGGGAGGACTGAAGCTTTCTTT.

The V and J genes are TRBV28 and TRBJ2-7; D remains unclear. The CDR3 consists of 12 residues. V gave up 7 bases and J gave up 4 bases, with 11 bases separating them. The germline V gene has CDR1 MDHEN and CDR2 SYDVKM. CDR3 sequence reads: CASNPFGYEQYF. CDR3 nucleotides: TGTGCCAGCAATCCATTCGGTTACGAGCAGTACTTC.

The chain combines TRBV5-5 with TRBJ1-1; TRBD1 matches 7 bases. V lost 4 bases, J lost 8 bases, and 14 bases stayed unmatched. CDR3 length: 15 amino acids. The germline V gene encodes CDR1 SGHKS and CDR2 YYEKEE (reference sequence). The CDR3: CASSPTLTGTREAFF. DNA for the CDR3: TGTGCCAGCAGCCCGACCCTGACAGGGACGAGGGAAGCTTTCTTT.

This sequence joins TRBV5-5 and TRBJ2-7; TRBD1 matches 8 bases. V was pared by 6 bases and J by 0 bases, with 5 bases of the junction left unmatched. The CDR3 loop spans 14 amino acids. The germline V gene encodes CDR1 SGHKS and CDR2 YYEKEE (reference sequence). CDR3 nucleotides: TGTGCCAGCATCCCGACAGGGGACTCCTACGAGCAGTACTTC. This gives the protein CASIPTGDSYEQYF.

The CDR3 DNA is TGTGCCACCGCAAGGGGAACGGCGGGGAGCACAGATACGCAGTATTTT. It specifies CATARGTAGSTDTQYF. V gene TRBV15 combines with J gene TRBJ2-3, with D tentatively TRBD2 (6 bases). The ends were cut back, 8 bases at V and 0 bases at J, with 18 bases in the middle. The CDR3 runs to 16 residues. Germline V gives CDR1 LNHNV, CDR2 YYDKDF (reference sequence).

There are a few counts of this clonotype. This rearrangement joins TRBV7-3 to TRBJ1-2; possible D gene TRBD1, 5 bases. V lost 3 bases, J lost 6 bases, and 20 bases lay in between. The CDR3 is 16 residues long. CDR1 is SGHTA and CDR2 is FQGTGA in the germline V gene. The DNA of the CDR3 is TGTGCCAGCAGCTTCGCGGCTCCGACCCAAGGGGATGGCTACACCTTC. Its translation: CASSFAAPTQGDGYTF.

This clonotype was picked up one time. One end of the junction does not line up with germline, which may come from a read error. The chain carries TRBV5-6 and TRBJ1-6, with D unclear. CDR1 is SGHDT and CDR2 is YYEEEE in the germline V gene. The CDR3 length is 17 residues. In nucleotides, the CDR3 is TGTGCCAGCAGCCGCGGAGGTTTGAGCTCCTATAATTCACCCCTCAACTTT. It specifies CASSRGGLSSYNSPLNF.

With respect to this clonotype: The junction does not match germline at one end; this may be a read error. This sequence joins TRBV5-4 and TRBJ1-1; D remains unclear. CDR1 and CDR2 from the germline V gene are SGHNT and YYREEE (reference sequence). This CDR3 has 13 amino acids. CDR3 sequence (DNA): TGTGCCAGCAGCTTGGGGCTCGACACTGAAGCTTTATTT. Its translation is CASSLGLDTEALF.

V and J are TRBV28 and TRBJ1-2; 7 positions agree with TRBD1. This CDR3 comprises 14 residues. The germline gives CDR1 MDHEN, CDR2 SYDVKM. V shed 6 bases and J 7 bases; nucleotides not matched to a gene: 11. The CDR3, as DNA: TGTGCCAGCAGCCCCAACAGGGGCGGGAGTGGCTACACCTTC. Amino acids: CASSPNRGGSGYTF.

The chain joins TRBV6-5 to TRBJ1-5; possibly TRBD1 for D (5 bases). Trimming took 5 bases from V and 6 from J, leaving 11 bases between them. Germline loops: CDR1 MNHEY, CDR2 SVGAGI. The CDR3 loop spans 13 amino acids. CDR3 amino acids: CASSQGWSQPQHF. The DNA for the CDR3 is TGTGCCAGCAGTCAGGGTTGGAGTCAGCCCCAGCATTTT.